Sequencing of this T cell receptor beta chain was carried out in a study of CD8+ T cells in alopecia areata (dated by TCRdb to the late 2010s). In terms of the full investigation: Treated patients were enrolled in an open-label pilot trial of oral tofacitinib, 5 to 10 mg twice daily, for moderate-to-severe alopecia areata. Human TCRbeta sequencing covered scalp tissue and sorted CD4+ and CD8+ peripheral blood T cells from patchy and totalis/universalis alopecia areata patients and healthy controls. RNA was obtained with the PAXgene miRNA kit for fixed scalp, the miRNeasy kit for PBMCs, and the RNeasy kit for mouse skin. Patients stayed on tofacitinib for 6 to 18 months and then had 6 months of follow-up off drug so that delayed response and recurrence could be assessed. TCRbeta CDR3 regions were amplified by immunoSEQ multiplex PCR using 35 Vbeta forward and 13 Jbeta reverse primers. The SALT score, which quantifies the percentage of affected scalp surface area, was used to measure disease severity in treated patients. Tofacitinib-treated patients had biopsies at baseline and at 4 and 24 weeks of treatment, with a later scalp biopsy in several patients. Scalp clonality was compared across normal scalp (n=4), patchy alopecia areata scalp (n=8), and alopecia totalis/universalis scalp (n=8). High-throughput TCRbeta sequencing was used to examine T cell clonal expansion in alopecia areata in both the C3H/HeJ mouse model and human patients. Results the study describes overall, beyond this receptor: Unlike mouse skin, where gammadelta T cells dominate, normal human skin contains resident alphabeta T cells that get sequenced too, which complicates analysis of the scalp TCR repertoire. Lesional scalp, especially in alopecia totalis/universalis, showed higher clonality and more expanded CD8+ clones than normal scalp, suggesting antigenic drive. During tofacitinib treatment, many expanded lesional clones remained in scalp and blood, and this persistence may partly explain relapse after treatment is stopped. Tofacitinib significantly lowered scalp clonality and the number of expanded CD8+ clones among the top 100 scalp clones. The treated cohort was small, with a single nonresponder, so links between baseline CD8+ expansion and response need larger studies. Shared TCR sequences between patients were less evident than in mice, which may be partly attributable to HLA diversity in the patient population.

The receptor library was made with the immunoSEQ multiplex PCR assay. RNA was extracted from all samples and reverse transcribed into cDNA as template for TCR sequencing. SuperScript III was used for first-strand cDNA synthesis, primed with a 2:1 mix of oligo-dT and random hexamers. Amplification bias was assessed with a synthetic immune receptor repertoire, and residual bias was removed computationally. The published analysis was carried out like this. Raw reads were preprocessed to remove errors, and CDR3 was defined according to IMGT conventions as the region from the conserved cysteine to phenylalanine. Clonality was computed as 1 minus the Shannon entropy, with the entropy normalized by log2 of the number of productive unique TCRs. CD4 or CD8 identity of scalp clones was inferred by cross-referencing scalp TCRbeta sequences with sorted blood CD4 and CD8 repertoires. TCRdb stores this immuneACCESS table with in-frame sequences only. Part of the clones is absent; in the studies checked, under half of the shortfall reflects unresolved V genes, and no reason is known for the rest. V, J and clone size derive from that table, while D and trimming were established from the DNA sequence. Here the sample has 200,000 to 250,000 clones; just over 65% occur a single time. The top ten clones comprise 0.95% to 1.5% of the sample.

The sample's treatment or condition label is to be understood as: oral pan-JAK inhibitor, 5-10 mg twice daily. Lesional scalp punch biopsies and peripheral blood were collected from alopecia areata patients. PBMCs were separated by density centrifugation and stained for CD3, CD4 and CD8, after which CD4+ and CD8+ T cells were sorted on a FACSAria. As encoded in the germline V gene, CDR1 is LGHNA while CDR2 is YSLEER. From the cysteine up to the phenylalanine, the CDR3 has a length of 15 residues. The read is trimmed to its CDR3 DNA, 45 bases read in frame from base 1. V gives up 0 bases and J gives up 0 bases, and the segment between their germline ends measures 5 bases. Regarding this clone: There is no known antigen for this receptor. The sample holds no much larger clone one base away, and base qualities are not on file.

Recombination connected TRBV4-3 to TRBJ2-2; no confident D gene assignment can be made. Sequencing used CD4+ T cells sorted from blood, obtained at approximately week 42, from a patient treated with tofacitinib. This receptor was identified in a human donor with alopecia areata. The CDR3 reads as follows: CASSQDSTNTGELFF. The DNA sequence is TGCGCCAGCAGCCAAGATTCTACGAACACCGGGGAGCTGTTTTTT.